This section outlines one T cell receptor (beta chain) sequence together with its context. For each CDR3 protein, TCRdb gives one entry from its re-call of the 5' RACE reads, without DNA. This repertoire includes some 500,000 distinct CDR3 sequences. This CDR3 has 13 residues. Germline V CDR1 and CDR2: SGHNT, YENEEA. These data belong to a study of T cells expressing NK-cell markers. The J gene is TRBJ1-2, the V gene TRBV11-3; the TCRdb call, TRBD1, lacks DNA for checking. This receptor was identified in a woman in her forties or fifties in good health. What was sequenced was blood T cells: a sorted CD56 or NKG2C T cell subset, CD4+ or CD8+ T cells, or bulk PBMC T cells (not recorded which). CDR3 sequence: CASSWGGYNGYTF.